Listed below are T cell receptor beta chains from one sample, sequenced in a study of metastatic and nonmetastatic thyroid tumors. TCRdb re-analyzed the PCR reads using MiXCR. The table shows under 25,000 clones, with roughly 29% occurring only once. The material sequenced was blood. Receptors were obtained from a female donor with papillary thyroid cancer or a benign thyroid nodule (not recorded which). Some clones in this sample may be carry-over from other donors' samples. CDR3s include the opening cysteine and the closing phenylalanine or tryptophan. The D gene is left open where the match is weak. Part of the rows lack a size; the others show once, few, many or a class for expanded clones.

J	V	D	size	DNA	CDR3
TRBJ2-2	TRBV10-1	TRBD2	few	TGCGCCATTGGGCTAGCGGGAGCCGGGGAGCTGTTTTTT	CAIGLAGAGELFF
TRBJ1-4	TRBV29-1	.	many	TGCAGCGTTGAAGGGCTACAGAATGAAAAACTGTTTTTT	CSVEGLQNEKLFF
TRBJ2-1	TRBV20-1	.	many	TGCAGTGCTAGACTACCGACAACACCGGGACCTATTATTGAGCAGTTCTTC	CSARLPTTPGPIIEQFF
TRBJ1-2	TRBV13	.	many	TGTGCCAGCAGCTTCGGGACGGTGCGTTCCTATGGCTACACCTTC	CASSFGTVRSYGYTF
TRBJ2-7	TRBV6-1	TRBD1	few	TGTGCCAGCATCACCCCGGGACAGGGAGGAGGCGAGCAGTACTTC	CASITPGQGGGEQYF
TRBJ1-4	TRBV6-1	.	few	TGTGCCAGCTCATACAGGACAGCTTTCCAGGAAAAACTGTTTTTT	CASSYRTAFQEKLFF
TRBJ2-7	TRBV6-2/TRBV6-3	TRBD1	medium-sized	TGTGCCAGCAGTTACCGGGACAGAGTTGCCTACGAGCAGTACTTC	CASSYRDRVAYEQYF
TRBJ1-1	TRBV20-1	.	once	TGCGTCTGGGGGGTTCCGTCCACTGAAGCTTTCTTT	CVWGVPSTEAFF
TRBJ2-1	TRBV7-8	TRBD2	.	TGTGCCAGCAGCTTAGAAGGCGGGAGATTGAATGAGCAGTTCTTC	CASSLEGGRLNEQFF
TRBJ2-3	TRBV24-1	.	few	TGTGCCACCAGCTCAACCAGGGTGCCTTTGTATACGCAGTATTTT	CATSSTRVPLYTQYF
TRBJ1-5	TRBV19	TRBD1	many	TGTGCCAGTAGGGACAGGGACAATCAGCCCCAGCATTTT	CASRDRDNQPQHF
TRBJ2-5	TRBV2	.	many	TGTGCCACCGTGGCAAGGGGGGGGGCGGGAGAGACCCAGTACTTC	CATVARGGAGETQYF
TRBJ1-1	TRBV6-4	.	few	TGTGCCAGCAGTGACGGGGAGAACACTGAAGCTTTCTTT	CASSDGENTEAFF
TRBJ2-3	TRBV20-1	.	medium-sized	TGCAGTGCTACTTACGGGACGTCTAGCACAGATACGCAGTATTTT	CSATYGTSSTDTQYF
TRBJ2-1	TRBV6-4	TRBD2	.	TGTGCCAGCAGTGAATCGCTAGCGGGGAACAATGAGCAGTTCTTC	CASSESLAGNNEQFF
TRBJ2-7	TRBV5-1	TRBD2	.	TGCGCCAGCAGCGACGACGGACTAGCGGGAAGCGAGCAGTACTTC	CASSDDGLAGSEQYF
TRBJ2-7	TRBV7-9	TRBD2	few	TGTGCCAGCAGCTTAAGCGGGAACGAGCAGTACTTC	CASSLSGNEQYF
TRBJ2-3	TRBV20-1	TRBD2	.	TGCAGTGCTAGAGGGACTAGCGATATAGGCGCAGATACGCAGTATTTT	CSARGTSDIGADTQYF
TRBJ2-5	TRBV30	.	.	TGTGCCTGGAGTTTGGGGCTTATCCAAGAGACCCAGTACTTC	CAWSLGLIQETQYF
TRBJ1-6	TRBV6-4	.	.	TGTGCCAGCAGTGACTCAGCGACAAATTCACCCCTCCACTTT	CASSDSATNSPLHF
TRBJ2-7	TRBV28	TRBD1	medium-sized	TGTGCCAGCAGTTTACCCGGACAGGGCTCGCACGAGCAGTACTTC	CASSLPGQGSHEQYF
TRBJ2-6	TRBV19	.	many	TGTGCCAGTAGTATCAGGGGGGCTGGGGCCAACGTCCTGACTTTC	CASSIRGAGANVLTF
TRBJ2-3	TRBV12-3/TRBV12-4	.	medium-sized	TGTGCCAGCAGTTTAGGGGGGAGCACAGATACGCAGTATTTT	CASSLGGSTDTQYF
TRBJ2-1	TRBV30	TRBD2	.	TGTGCCTGGAGCGTAGCGGGGGGGTCTGAGCAGTTCTTC	CAWSVAGGSEQFF
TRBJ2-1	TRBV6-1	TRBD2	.	TGTGCCAGCATGGGGACTACTCTCTCCTACAATGAGCAGTTCTTC	CASMGTTLSYNEQFF
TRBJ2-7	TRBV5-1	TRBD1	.	TGCGCCAGCAGCGTAACCGGGACAGGGTCCGAGCAGTACTTC	CASSVTGTGSEQYF
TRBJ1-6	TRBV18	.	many	TGTGCCAGCTCCCTCTACCGGGGGGGGGGTAATTCACCCCTCCACTTT	CASSLYRGGGNSPLHF
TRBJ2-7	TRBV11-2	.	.	TGTGCCAGCAGCTTAGCGGGGTTCTCCCACGAGCAGTACTTC	CASSLAGFSHEQYF
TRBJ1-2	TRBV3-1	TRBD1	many	TGTGCCAGCAGCCCCGGGACAGGGGGCTTTGGCTACACCTTC	CASSPGTGGFGYTF
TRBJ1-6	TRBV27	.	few	TGTGCCAGCAGTTTTGGGTTTGGGTCACCCCTCCACTTT	CASSFGFGSPLHF
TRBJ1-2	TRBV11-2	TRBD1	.	TGTGCCAGCAGCACTATAACAGGGGACGATGGCTACACCTTC	CASSTITGDDGYTF
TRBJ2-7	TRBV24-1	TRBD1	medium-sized	TGTGCCACCTTCCGGGACAGGGCCTACGAGCAGTACTTC	CATFRDRAYEQYF
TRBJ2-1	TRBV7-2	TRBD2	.	TGTGCCATCCAGGCTAGCGGGAGTCGCGATGAGCAGTTCTTC	CAIQASGSRDEQFF
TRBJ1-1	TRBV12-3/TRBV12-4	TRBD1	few	TGTGCCAGCAGTTTATTGGGGCAGGGGGCAGCTGAAGCTTTCTTT	CASSLLGQGAAEAFF
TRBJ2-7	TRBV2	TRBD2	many	TGTGCCAGCAAGGCCCTCCTAGCGGGAGGAAAGAACGAGCAGTACTTC	CASKALLAGGKNEQYF
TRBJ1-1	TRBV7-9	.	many	TGTGCCAGCAGCCCCCGCGGCAGGAACACTGAAGCTTTCTTT	CASSPRGRNTEAFF
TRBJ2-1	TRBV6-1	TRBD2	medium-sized	TGTGCCAGCAGTGAATATCCTAGCGGCTACAATGAGCAGTTCTTC	CASSEYPSGYNEQFF
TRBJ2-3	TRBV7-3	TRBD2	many	TGTGCCAGCAGCTTACTAGCGGGAGTCGGCACAGATACGCAGTATTTT	CASSLLAGVGTDTQYF
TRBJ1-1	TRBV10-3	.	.	TGTGCCATCATCATGAAGGGTGGCCAGAACACTGAAGCTTTCTTT	CAIIMKGGQNTEAFF
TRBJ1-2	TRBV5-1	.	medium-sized	TGCGCCAGCAGCCTAAACATTGCCCCCGGGACAAACTACGGCTACACCTTC	CASSLNIAPGTNYGYTF
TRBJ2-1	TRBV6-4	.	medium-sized	TGTGCCAGCAGTGACTCACAGGGTGAGGATGAGCAGTTCTTC	CASSDSQGEDEQFF
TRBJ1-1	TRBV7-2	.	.	TGTGCCAGCAGCCCGACAGGACTTGAAGCTTTCTTT	CASSPTGLEAFF
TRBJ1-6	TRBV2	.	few	TGTGCCAGCTCACGGGTCGCGCCCCTCCACTTT	CASSRVAPLHF
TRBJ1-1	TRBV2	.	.	TGTGCCAGCAGCCAGGTGCCTGAAGCTTTCTTT	CASSQVPEAFF
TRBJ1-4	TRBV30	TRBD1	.	TGTGCCTGGGACCGGGACAGGGGGGAAAAACTGTTTTTT	CAWDRDRGEKLFF
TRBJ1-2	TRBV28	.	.	TGTGCCAGCAGTTCGAACGGAGGTTATGGCTACGGCTACACCTTC	CASSSNGGYGYGYTF
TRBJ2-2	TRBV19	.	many	TGTGCCAGTAGTATAAGGAGTGGGAGCACCGGGGAGCTGTTTTTT	CASSIRSGSTGELFF
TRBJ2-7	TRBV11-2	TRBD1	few	TGTGCCAGCAAACCAGGGGGCGCCGCCCCATACGAGCAGTACTTC	CASKPGGAAPYEQYF
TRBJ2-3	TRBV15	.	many	TGTGCCACCAGCAGACCTAATAGCGGATACAGCACAGATACGCAGTATTTT	CATSRPNSGYSTDTQYF
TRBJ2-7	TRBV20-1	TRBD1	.	TGCAGTGCTGGTAACAGGGGGCGTAACGAGCAGTACTTC	CSAGNRGRNEQYF
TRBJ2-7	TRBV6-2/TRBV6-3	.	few	TGTGCCAGCGCCGTTGGGGTGGGGGTATACTACGAGCAGTACTTC	CASAVGVGVYYEQYF
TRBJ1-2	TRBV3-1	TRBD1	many	TGTGCCAGCAGCCGGGACAGGGGTGGCTACACCTTC	CASSRDRGGYTF
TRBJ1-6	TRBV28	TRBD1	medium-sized	TGTGCCAGCAGTTTAAGGGACAGGGTTTCTTCACCCCTCCACTTT	CASSLRDRVSSPLHF
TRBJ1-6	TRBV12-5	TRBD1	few	TGTGCTAGTGGTTTGGTATCAGCCTCCAGGGGGGATTCACCCCTCCACTTT	CASGLVSASRGDSPLHF